Each of the 15 T cell receptor beta chains below was sequenced from the same sample in a study of T cells after yellow fever vaccination. TCRdb passed the 5' RACE reads through MiXCR, listing each CDR3 protein once. The top ten clones hold approximately 19% of a sample with fewer than 350,000 distinct CDR3 sequences, over 3.5% of them seen once. Here the sequenced sample was PBMCs, taken 15 days after the yellow fever booster vaccination. The source of these receptors is a man aged 18 to 35 who received the YFV17D yellow fever vaccine.

This clonotype has a count of ten or more. The rearrangement uses TRBV15 and TRBJ2-7; D perhaps matches TRBD2 (5 bases). V was cut by 11 bases and J by 4 bases, with 12 bases left in between. Germline assignment: CDR1 LNHNV and CDR2 YYDKDF (reference sequence). This CDR3 is 11 amino acids long. The CDR3 sequence is CARLGSYEQYV. CDR3 bases: TGTGCCCGATTGGGGAGTTACGAGCAGTACGTC.

The V gene is TRBV5-1, the J gene TRBJ1-3; D gene ambiguous. Germline CDR1 and CDR2: SGHRS and YFSETQ. The V end was cut by 0 bases, the J end by 0 bases, with 13 bases between. This CDR3 is built from 17 residues. CDR3: CASSLVGEGFSGNTIYF. The CDR3 DNA reads as TGCGCCAGCAGCTTGGTCGGGGAGGGTTTCTCTGGAAACACCATATATTTT. Looking up the rest from reference TRBV5-1 and TRBJ1-3 gives the full variable domain: KAGVTQTPRYLIKTRGQQVTLSCSPISGHRSVSWYQQTPGQGLQFLFEYFSETQRNKGNFPGRFSGRQFSNSRSEMNVSTLELGDSALYLCASSLVGEGFSGNTIYFGEGSWLTVV.

The chain uses TRBV11-2 and TRBJ2-4; the D gene is possibly TRBD2 (7 bases). CDR3 length equals 17 residues. The ends were cut back, 3 bases at V and 0 bases at J, with 15 bases in the middle. CDR1 and CDR2 (germline): SGHAT, FQNNGV. CDR3 region: CASSFGGGAGAKNIQYF. The CDR3 nucleotides read TGTGCCAGCAGCTTTGGTGGGGGGGCCGGAGCCAAAAACATTCAGTACTTC.

CDR3 protein: CASSFGQGTTYEQYF. DNA for the CDR3: TGTGCCAGCTCATTCGGGCAGGGCACTACCTACGAGCAGTACTTC. The chain carries TRBV6-2 or TRBV6-3 and TRBJ2-7; a possible D gene is TRBD1 (5 bases). Trimming left V 8 bases short and J 2 bases short, with 19 bases between. Germline V gene sequence: CDR1 MNHEY, CDR2 SVGEGT. The CDR3 totals 15 residues.

This clonotype came up many times. This chain joins TRBV4-1 and TRBJ2-2, with TRBD2 matching over 7 bases. The CDR3 runs 17 residues. V was pared by 2 bases and J by 6 bases, with 12 bases of the junction left unmatched. In germline, CDR1 is MGHRA, CDR2 YSYEKL. CDR3 sequence (DNA): TGCGCCAGCAGCCAAACCCCTCTTTGGACTAGGGCCGGGGAGCTGTTTTTT. Amino acids: CASSQTPLWTRAGELFF.

V is TRBV7-9 and J is TRBJ2-1, with 10 bases matching TRBD1. There are 17 residues in the CDR3. Per germline, CDR1 SEHNR and CDR2 FQNEAQ (reference sequence). The V gene end was trimmed by 1 base and the J gene end by 2 bases; junction bases not matched to a gene: 5. The CDR3 reads CASSLGQGAGPYNEQFF. The DNA of the CDR3 is TGTGCCAGCAGCTTAGGACAGGGGGCTGGCCCCTACAATGAGCAGTTCTTC.

At least ten counts were recorded for this clonotype. V and J are TRBV12-3 or TRBV12-4 and TRBJ1-4; the D gene is possibly TRBD1 (5 bases). V was trimmed by 2 bases and J by 8 bases, leaving 12 bases between them. The CDR3 has 14 residues. CDR3 sequence (DNA): TGTGCCAGCAGTTTACTCTGGGGGGAGGAAAAACTGTTTTTT. Residues: CASSLLWGEEKLFF.

In this sample, this clonotype turned up a few times. A read error may produce the germline difference seen at one junction end. The chain is built from TRBV7-7 and TRBJ2-5, with D maybe TRBD1 (5 bases). The CDR3 is made up of 13 amino acids. Per germline, CDR1 SSHAT and CDR2 FNYEAQ (reference sequence). The chain's CDR3 is CASSSQGTETQYF. The CDR3 DNA follows: TGTGCTAGCAGCTCCCAGGGTACAGAGACCCAGTACTTC.

Many counts were recorded for this clonotype. The genes are TRBV5-6 and TRBJ2-1; D remains unclear. This CDR3 is 15 amino acids long. V was clipped by 0 bases and J by 7 bases, with 14 bases between them. Germline loops: CDR1 SGHDT, CDR2 YYEEEE. The CDR3 region has the DNA TGTGCCAGCAGCTTGGAGGGCGAGGTGAGGAATGAGCAGTTCTTC. Amino acids: CASSLEGEVRNEQFF.

The CDR3 spells CSARLGGDEQFF. The CDR3 DNA is TGCAGTGCCAGACTGGGGGGCGATGAGCAGTTCTTC. The chain combines TRBV20-1 with TRBJ2-1; possibly TRBD1 or TRBD2 for D (6 bases each). The CDR3 has 12 amino acids. The V gene's germline CDR1 is DFQATT and CDR2 SNEGSKA (reference sequence). V was clipped by 6 bases and J by 8 bases, with 14 bases between them.

This chain joins TRBV20-1 and TRBJ2-2; 8 bases line up with TRBD1. Germline V CDR1 and CDR2: DFQATT, SNEGSKA (reference sequence). The CDR3 is made up of 14 amino acids. The V gene end was trimmed by 5 bases and the J gene end by 4 bases; junction bases not matched to a gene: 6. Here the CDR3 DNA reads TGCAGTGCTCCAAGACAGGGGCGCACCGGGGAGCTGTTTTTT. Translated, it gives CSAPRQGRTGELFF.

This sequence joins TRBV19 and TRBJ1-4; 7 nucleotides align to TRBD1. J lost 5 bases, V lost 6 bases, and 24 bases had no gene match. This CDR3 spans 20 amino acids. Per germline, CDR1 LNHDA and CDR2 SQIVND (reference sequence). The CDR3 reads CASSQTVNRRPGQSNEKLFF. CDR3 in DNA: TGTGCCAGTAGCCAAACCGTCAACAGGAGGCCGGGACAGTCAAATGAAAAACTGTTTTTT.

This clonotype was counted between two and nine times. The chain recombines TRBV7-2 with TRBJ1-1; a possible D gene is TRBD1 (6 bases). Trimming took off 3 bases at V and 5 bases at J, with 13 bases between the two ends. CDR3 length equals 14 residues. Germline CDR1 SGHTA, CDR2 FQGNSA. The CDR3 DNA sequence: TGTGCCAGCAGCTTTTATGCCAGGGGAACTGAAGCTTTCTTT. Its translation: CASSFYARGTEAFF.

This clonotype was picked up a small number of times. The chain links TRBV4-1 to TRBJ1-5; the match to TRBD1 covers 9 bases. Trimming cost V 3 bases and J 5 bases; bases outside gene matches: 8. The germline V gene has CDR1 MGHRA and CDR2 YSYEKL. CDR3 size: 16 residues. This chain's CDR3 is CASSHTGGIRHQPQHF. DNA for the CDR3: TGCGCCAGCAGCCATACAGGGGGCATAAGGCATCAGCCCCAGCATTTT.

This clonotype was found many times. V gene TRBV6-5 combines with J gene TRBJ2-7; tentative D call: TRBD1 (6 bases). V lost 6 bases and J lost 3, with 12 bases in between. The CDR3 covers 13 residues. Germline loops: CDR1 MNHEY, CDR2 SVGAGI. In nucleotides, the CDR3 is TGTGCCAGCAGACCAGGACAGAGCTACGAGCAGTACGTC. Encoded protein: CASRPGQSYEQYV.